This TCR beta chain was sequenced in a study of blood T cell repertoires in COVID-19. As handled by the study authors: Amplification from reference gene primers served as the basis for estimated nucleated cell counts. The protocol was immunoSEQ multiplex PCR, while the TCRdb copy is restricted to in-frame clones and leaves out a portion. V and J calls and clone size are those listed in that table; D and trimming were worked out from the DNA. The sample has 200,000 to 300,000 clones; around 88% are singletons. In terms of age and location, participants ranged from roughly 18 to 95 years and lived in approximately 26 US areas. Two negative PCRs, clearance, or symptom resolution had been documented for recovered Cohort 3 donors. CDR3 size: 15 residues. Germline values: CDR1 SGDLS, CDR2 YYNGEE. J was trimmed by 5 bases and V by 2 bases; bases with no gene match: 5.

The sequenced sample was PBMCs or T cells enriched from blood (not recorded which). This sequence was found in a woman aged 25 to 45 who had recovered from COVID-19. The rearrangement uses TRBV9 and TRBJ2-5, with 11 bases identical to TRBD2. The CDR3 sequence: CASSVSGRARETQYF. In DNA form, the CDR3 reads TGTGCCAGCAGCGTTAGCGGGAGGGCCAGGGAGACCCAGTACTTC.